The 5 T cell receptor beta chains below all came from one sample that was sequenced in a study of CD8 T cells in ankylosing spondylitis. Study conclusions and caveats: Several highly homologous variants formed a TCR beta motif that appeared characteristic of ankylosing spondylitis blood.

From the 5' RACE reads, TCRdb called clonotypes with MiXCR, one entry per CDR3 protein. This table has 650,000 to 800,000 distinct CDR3 sequences, 15% to 20% appearing once. These TCRs' antigens remain unknown. Specimen: blood, either unsorted or a sorted T cell fraction (not recorded which). The receptor source for this set is a male donor with ankylosing spondylitis.

This clonotype was counted between two and nine times. The chain links TRBV21-1 to TRBJ2-7; the table calls TRBD1, which could not be checked here. TRBV21-1 is noted as a pseudogene. This CDR3 is 14 amino acids long. The CDR3 loop reads CASSKWDGEREQYF. The CDR3 DNA follows: TGTGCCAGCAGCAAATGGGATGGGGAGAGGGAGCAGTACTTC.

The V and J genes are TRBV7-9 and TRBJ2-1; TRBD2 agrees at 7 bases. The CDR3 has 15 amino acids. The V and J ends lost 5 bases and 2 bases, in that order; junction bases with no gene match: 6. The germline CDR1 and CDR2 sequences are SEHNR and FQNEAQ (reference sequence). The CDR3 is CASSGLVKAYNEQFF. In DNA, the CDR3 is TGTGCCAGCAGCGGACTAGTTAAGGCCTACAATGAGCAGTTCTTC.

The V and J genes are TRBV21-1 and TRBJ1-5. TRBV21-1 is noted as a pseudogene. The CDR3 spans 15 residues. The CDR3 DNA is TGTGCCAGCAGCAAAGATTGTCGGATAAATCAGCCCCAGCATTTT. Protein: CASSKDCRINQPQHF.

In this sample, this clonotype turned up a few times. This sequence joins TRBV6-1 and TRBJ1-1; no definite D call. Per germline, CDR1 MNHNS and CDR2 SASEGT. CDR3 length: 13 residues. The V and J ends lost 8 bases and 8 bases respectively, with 18 bases between them. The CDR3 DNA is TGTGCCAGCTGTCTTTGGACGGGCACCGAAGCTTTCTTT. It yields the protein CASCLWTGTEAFF.

The DNA of the CDR3 is TGTGCGGCTCACCGGACGGATACCTACGAGCAGTACTTC. Amino acid sequence: CAAHRTDTYEQYF. This chain uses TRBV21-1 with TRBJ2-7. TRBV21-1 corresponds to a pseudogene. This CDR3 contains 13 residues.